These 4 T cell receptor beta chains came from one sample sequenced in a study of graft-versus-host responses after intestinal transplantation. TCRdb's table, derived via immunoSEQ multiplex PCR, lists solely in-frame clones and lacks some. The sample includes tens of thousands of clones, around nine tenths of them seen just once. The specimen comprised PBMCs, sampled 26 days after transplant. The source is a human patient who received an intestinal transplant, so some T cells may come from the graft donor.

This chain links TRBV7-2 with TRBJ2-2; 9 bases fit TRBD2. V dropped 1 base and J dropped 4; count of bases not matched to a gene: 1. Germline V gives CDR1 SGHTA, CDR2 FQGNSA. The CDR3 loop spans 15 amino acids. In nucleotides, the CDR3 is TGTGCCAGCAGCTTAGTAGCGGGAGCCACCGGGGAGCTGTTTTTT. This gives the protein CASSLVAGATGELFF.

This chain connects TRBV9 to TRBJ2-7; the D is unclear. The CDR3 consists of 15 residues. V gave up 2 bases and J gave up 2 bases, with 14 bases separating them. Germline loops: CDR1 SGDLS, CDR2 YYNGEE. CDR3: CASSVSKDGAYEQYF. The CDR3, as DNA: TGTGCCAGCAGCGTCTCCAAAGACGGAGCCTACGAGCAGTACTTC.

V gene TRBV5-4 combines with J gene TRBJ1-1; possible D gene TRBD1, 5 bases. V lost 4 bases and J lost 7, with 11 bases in between. Germline CDR1 and CDR2: SGHNT and YYREEE (reference sequence). This CDR3 has 12 amino acids. CDR3 coding DNA: TGTGCCAGCAGCCGGCCCCAGGGTGAAGCTTTCTTT. Translated, it gives CASSRPQGEAFF.

The J gene is TRBJ2-7, the V gene TRBV7-9; TRBD1 agrees at 9 bases. The CDR3 length is 14 residues. The junction had 5 bases not matched to a gene; V was cut back by 5 bases and J by 3 bases. CDR1 is SEHNR and CDR2 is FQNEAQ in the germline V gene (reference sequence). The CDR3 sequence is CASSPRDRDYEQYF. The CDR3, as DNA: TGTGCCAGCAGCCCCCGGGACAGGGACTACGAGCAGTACTTC.